What follows describes a single T cell receptor beta chain. Libraries were prepared by immunoSEQ multiplex PCR; TCRdb keeps only in-frame clonotypes and omits some of them. The sample lists tens of thousands of clones, around nine tenths occurring once. This entry belongs to a study of technical replicates of blood from four donors. The junction had 6 bases not matched to a gene; V was cut back by 5 bases and J by 4 bases. The CDR3 loop spans 15 amino acids. Germline values: CDR1 SGHAT, CDR2 FQNNGV. The clonotype originates from a human donor in good health. Some clones in this sample may be carry-over from other donors' samples. This chain connects TRBV11-2 to TRBJ2-1, with 9 positions matching TRBD2. The sample consisted of PBMCs. The CDR3 sequence: CASSRGGAPYNEQFF. The CDR3 region has the DNA TGTGCCAGCAGCCGCGGGGGGGCCCCGTACAATGAGCAGTTCTTC.